These 9 T cell receptor beta chains were sequenced from one sample in a study of cytomegalovirus exposure and HLA in healthy donors. PCR used 60 Vbeta primers and 13 Jbeta primers. Here immunoSEQ multiplex PCR was the method, and the copy in TCRdb shows in-frame clones only, minus some. This sample has around 110,000 clones, with over 70% found just once. Source material: PBMCs. These receptors originate from a woman in her late teens or twenties in good health and CMV-seronegative.

V is TRBV28 and J is TRBJ1-1; D perhaps matches TRBD1 (6 bases). V dropped 3 bases and J dropped 4 bases, with 12 bases sitting between them. The CDR3 has 14 residues. From germline, CDR1 is MDHEN and CDR2 SYDVKM. CDR3 DNA: TGTGCCAGCAGTTTCGGGGGGCCGGTCACTGAAGCTTTCTTT. It yields the protein CASSFGGPVTEAFF.

The chain links TRBV5-1 to TRBJ2-5; 11 nucleotides agree with TRBD2. V shed 2 bases, J shed 4 bases, and the junction held 7 bases outside the gene matches. The CDR3 sequence is 16 residues long. Germline lookup yields CDR1 SGHRS and CDR2 YFSETQ. CDR3 protein: CASSFTSGGRGETQYF. The CDR3 nucleotides read TGCGCCAGCAGCTTCACTAGCGGGGGCCGGGGAGAGACCCAGTACTTC.

The V gene is TRBV9, the J gene TRBJ2-2; TRBD1 matches at 7 bases. The length of the CDR3 is 16 residues. V gave up 4 bases and J gave up 0 bases; unmatched junction bases: 6. Germline-derived CDR1 and CDR2 are SGDLS and YYNGEE. The CDR3 sequence: CASSPRTGANTGELFF. The CDR3 DNA follows: TGTGCCAGCAGCCCGAGGACAGGTGCGAACACCGGGGAGCTGTTTTTT.

V and J are TRBV6-5 and TRBJ1-2; weak D call: TRBD1 (6 bases). Trimming stripped 8 bases from V and 5 bases from J, with 12 bases between. This CDR3 contains 12 residues. The germline V gene has CDR1 MNHEY and CDR2 SVGAGI. The CDR3 region is CASRGQSYGYTF. The CDR3 nucleotides are TGTGCCAGCCGTGGACAGAGTTATGGCTACACCTTC.

The chain recombines TRBV5-4 with TRBJ2-7; 7 bases agree with TRBD1. Trimming took 4 bases from V and 0 from J; bases not matched to a gene: 4. Germline loops: CDR1 SGHNT, CDR2 YYREEE (reference sequence). The CDR3 contains 14 residues. Here the CDR3 reads CASSPTGSSYEQYF. CDR3 in DNA: TGTGCCAGCAGCCCGACAGGGAGCTCCTACGAGCAGTACTTC.

The chain couples TRBV30 to TRBJ2-3, with a tentative D call TRBD2 (6 bases). This CDR3 has 14 residues. The germline V gene encodes CDR1 GTSNPN and CDR2 SVGIG (reference sequence). V gave up 3 bases and J gave up 6 bases, with 16 bases separating them. The CDR3 DNA reads TGTGCCTGGAGCTGGGACTCCCTCAGGGATACGCAGTATTTT. This translates into CAWSWDSLRDTQYF.

J is TRBJ2-3 and V is TRBV2; weak D call: TRBD2 (7 bases). The germline gives CDR1 SNHLY, CDR2 FYNNEI. This CDR3 spans 15 amino acids. V was cut by 1 base and J by 4 bases, with 12 bases left in between. This chain's CDR3 is CASSEVGGGPDTQYF. CDR3 bases: TGTGCCAGCAGTGAAGTTGGGGGGGGCCCAGATACGCAGTATTTT.

The chain carries TRBV27 and TRBJ1-1; D is unclear. CDR1 and CDR2 (germline): MNHEY, SMNVEV (reference sequence). Trimming cost V 2 bases and J 0 bases, with 4 bases left between them. The CDR3 covers 13 residues. The CDR3 DNA reads as TGTGCCAGCAGTTTAATAATGAACACTGAAGCTTTCTTT. It specifies CASSLIMNTEAFF.

The chain combines TRBV19 with TRBJ1-4; D gene uncertain. V lost 1 base and J lost 4, with 10 bases in between. Per germline, CDR1 LNHDA and CDR2 SQIVND (reference sequence). CDR3 length: 15 residues. CDR3 in DNA: TGTGCCAGTAGTATAGGAGGGCGGATTAATGAAAAACTGTTTTTT. Protein: CASSIGGRINEKLFF.